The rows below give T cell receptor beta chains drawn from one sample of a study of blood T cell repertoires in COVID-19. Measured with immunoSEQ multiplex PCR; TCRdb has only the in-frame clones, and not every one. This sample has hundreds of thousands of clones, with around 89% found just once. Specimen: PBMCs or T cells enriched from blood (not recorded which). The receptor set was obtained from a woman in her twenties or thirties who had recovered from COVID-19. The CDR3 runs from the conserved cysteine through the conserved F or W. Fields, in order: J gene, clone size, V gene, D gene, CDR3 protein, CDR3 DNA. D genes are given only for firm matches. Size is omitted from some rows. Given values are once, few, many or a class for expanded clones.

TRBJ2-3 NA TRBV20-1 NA CSASNPRGTDTQYF TGCAGTGCTAGTAACCCGCGGGGCACAGATACGCAGTATTTT
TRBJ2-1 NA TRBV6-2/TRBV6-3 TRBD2 CASSDPGTRGANEQFF TGTGCCAGCAGCGACCCCGGGACTAGAGGGGCCAATGAGCAGTTCTTC
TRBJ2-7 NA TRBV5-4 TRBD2 CASSLGGGDEQYF TGTGCCAGCAGCCTCGGGGGAGGGGACGAGCAGTACTTC
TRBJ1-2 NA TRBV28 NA CASSLPQGTNYGYTF TGTGCCAGCAGTTTACCACAGGGCACTAACTATGGCTACACCTTC
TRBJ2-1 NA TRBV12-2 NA CASRLANAPGQSSSYNEQFF TGTGCAAGTCGCTTAGCGAACGCTCCGGGACAGAGTAGCTCCTACAATGAGCAGTTCTTC
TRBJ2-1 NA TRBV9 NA CASSARGHYNEQFF TGTGCCAGCAGCGCCCGGGGTCACTACAATGAGCAGTTCTTC
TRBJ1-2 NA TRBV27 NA CASSWRGGDGYTF TGTGCCAGCAGTTGGAGGGGGGGAGATGGCTACACCTTC
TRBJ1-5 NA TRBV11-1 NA CASSLGKGQPQHF TGTGCCAGCAGCTTAGGCAAGGGGCAGCCCCAGCATTTT
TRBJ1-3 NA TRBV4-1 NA CASSQEVTRGNTIYF TGCGCCAGCAGCCAAGAGGTCACTCGGGGAAACACCATATATTTT
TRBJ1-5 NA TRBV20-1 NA CSASRVSQPQHF TGCAGTGCTAGTAGAGTAAGTCAGCCCCAGCATTTT
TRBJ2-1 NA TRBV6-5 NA CASRGADSYNEQFF TGTGCCAGCAGGGGAGCGGACTCCTACAATGAGCAGTTCTTC
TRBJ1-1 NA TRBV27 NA CASSRDRGYTEAFF TGTGCCAGCAGTCGGGATAGGGGGTACACTGAAGCTTTCTTT
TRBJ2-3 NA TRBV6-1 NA CASSEVGGDTQYF TGTGCCAGCAGTGAAGTCGGAGGAGATACGCAGTATTTT
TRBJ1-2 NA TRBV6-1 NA CASGLKGSGYTF TGTGCCAGCGGACTTAAAGGGTCGGGCTACACCTTC
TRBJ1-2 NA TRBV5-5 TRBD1 CASSYRGRLGDTF TGTGCCAGCAGCTACAGGGGGCGCTTGGGAGACACCTTC
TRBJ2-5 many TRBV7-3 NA CASSWGGRETQYF TGTGCCAGCAGCTGGGGGGGCAGGGAGACCCAGTACTTC
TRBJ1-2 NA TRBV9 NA CASSVGTDYGYTF TGTGCCAGCAGCGTAGGGACAGACTATGGCTACACCTTC
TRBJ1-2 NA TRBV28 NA CASSSQQGWYYGYTF TGTGCCAGCAGTTCCCAGCAGGGGTGGTACTATGGCTACACCTTC
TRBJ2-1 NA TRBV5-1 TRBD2 CASSLSGLGINNEQFF TGCGCCAGCAGCTTGTCGGGACTAGGGATTAACAATGAGCAGTTCTTC
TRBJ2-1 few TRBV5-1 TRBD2 CASSLTSISYNEQFF TGCGCCAGCAGTCTGACTAGCATCTCCTACAATGAGCAGTTCTTC
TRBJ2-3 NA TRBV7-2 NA CASSLGSGGTDTQYF TGTGCCAGCAGCTTAGGATCGGGAGGCACAGATACGCAGTATTTT
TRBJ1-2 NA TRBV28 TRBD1 CASTIGTVYGYTF TGTGCCAGCACCATCGGGACAGTCTATGGCTACACCTTC